This TCR beta chain was retrieved from a study of shared clonotypes between healthy human individuals. Regarding the study as a whole: Among non-shared clonotypes, generation probabilities were lower than among those shared by all four donors.

The repertoire was sequenced with immunoSEQ multiplex PCR; TCRdb's copy has only in-frame clones and lacks some. The sample includes 2 million to 2.5 million clones, roughly 91% of them seen just once. In germline, CDR1 is MNHEY, CDR2 SMNVEV (reference sequence). The length of the CDR3 is 14 residues. Trimming shortened V by 5 bases and J by 7 bases, and 15 bases separated the two germline ends. As to this clone: No antigen is known for it.

CD45RO-negative, CCR7-selected cells formed the naive CD8 fraction, which excluded terminally differentiated effector memory CD45RA+ cells. This chain connects TRBV27 to TRBJ2-1; D is uncertain. The receptor was derived from a man younger than 30 in good health. Some clones in this sample may be carry-over from other donors' samples. Sequencing was done on a sample of naive CD8+ T cells from PBMCs. The CDR3 sequence: CASSGGWGGNEQFF. CDR3 in DNA: TGTGCCAGCAGTGGCGGTTGGGGTGGGAATGAGCAGTTCTTC.